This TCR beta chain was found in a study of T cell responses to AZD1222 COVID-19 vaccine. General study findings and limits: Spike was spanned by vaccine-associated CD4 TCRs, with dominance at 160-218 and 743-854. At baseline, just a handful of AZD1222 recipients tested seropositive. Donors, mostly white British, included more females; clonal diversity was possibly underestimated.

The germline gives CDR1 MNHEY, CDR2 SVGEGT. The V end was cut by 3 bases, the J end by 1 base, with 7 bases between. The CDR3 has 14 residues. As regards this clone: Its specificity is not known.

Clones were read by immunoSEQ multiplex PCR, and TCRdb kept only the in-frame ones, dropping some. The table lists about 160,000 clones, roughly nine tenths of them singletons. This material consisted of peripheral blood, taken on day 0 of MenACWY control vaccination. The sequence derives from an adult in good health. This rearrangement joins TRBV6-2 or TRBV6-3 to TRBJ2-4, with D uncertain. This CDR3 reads CASSYSTAKNIQYF. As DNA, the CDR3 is TGTGCCAGCAGTTATTCTACGGCCAAAAACATTCAGTACTTC.